The 31 T cell receptor beta chains given below trace back to one sample, sequenced in a study of neurological immune-mediated disorders. As to time point: longitudinal time-point 1 (baseline). TCRdb re-analysed the 5' RACE reads in MiXCR, keeping a single row per CDR3 protein. The sample includes about 40,000 distinct CDR3 sequences, more than 3% of them seen just once. Source material: PBMCs. These receptors were taken from a woman aged 60-75 years with multiple sclerosis.

As for this clonotype: A read error is possible here, since a much larger clone lies one base away. The V and J genes are TRBV15 and TRBJ2-5; D may be TRBD1 or TRBD2 (5 bases each). From germline, CDR1 is LNHNV and CDR2 YYDKDF (reference sequence). The CDR3 length is 14 residues. CDR3 bases: TGTGCCACCAGCAGAGTCCCTGTGGGGGAGAACCAGTACTTC. It specifies CATSRVPVGENQYF.

Ten or more counts support this clonotype. The rearrangement joins TRBV20-1 to TRBJ2-7, with D perhaps TRBD1 (5 bases). Trimming pared 3 bases from V and 0 bases from J, leaving 9 bases between. The CDR3 runs 13 residues. Looked up from germline, CDR1 is DFQATT and CDR2 is SNEGSKA (reference sequence). The CDR3, as DNA: TGCAGTGCTAGCGGGCAGGGCTCCTACGAGCAGTACTTC. This codes for CSASGQGSYEQYF.

This clonotype was seen repeatedly, ten times or more. A read error may produce the germline difference seen at one junction end. The chain joins TRBV20-1 to TRBJ1-3; D is unresolved. The CDR3 extends over 13 amino acids. Germline-derived CDR1 and CDR2 are DFQATT and SNEGSKA (reference sequence). The CDR3 coding sequence is TGTGCTTTGATTGAAAAGGCTGGAAACACCATATATTTT. Residues: CALIEKAGNTIYF.

This clonotype was seen at least ten times. The chain has TRBV7-6 and TRBJ2-3, with 7 nucleotides matching TRBD1. V lost 5 bases, J lost 3 bases, and 5 bases stayed unmatched. The CDR3 has 14 amino acids. Germline lookup yields CDR1 SGHVS and CDR2 FNYEAQ. The DNA for the CDR3 is TGTGCCAGCAGCCCTAGGACAGGAACAGATACGCAGTATTTT. Translated: CASSPRTGTDTQYF.

This clonotype was seen repeatedly, ten times or more. This chain connects TRBV29-1 to TRBJ2-1, with TRBD1 matching over 7 bases. V lost 7 bases, J lost 7 bases, and 10 bases stayed unmatched. CDR1 and CDR2 from the germline V gene are SQVTM and ANQGSEA. There are 13 residues in the CDR3. Here the CDR3 DNA reads TGCAGCGGGACAGGAAATTATGGGAATGAGCAGTTCTTC. Its translation is CSGTGNYGNEQFF.

This clonotype has a count of ten or more. The CDR3 bases are TGTGCCACCAGGGGTGGAGGGACAGGGATTTCGAGCAATCAGCCCCAGCATTTT. Residues: CATRGGGTGISSNQPQHF. The chain couples TRBV6-2 or TRBV6-3 to TRBJ1-5, with 9 bases lining up with TRBD1. Trimming at V came to 10 bases and at J to 1 base, leaving 17 bases not matched to a gene. There are 18 residues in the CDR3. The germline V gene has CDR1 MNHEY and CDR2 SVGEGT.

This clonotype appeared many times. The rearrangement joins TRBV5-1 to TRBJ2-3; 10 positions agree with TRBD2. The junction had 2 bases not matched to a gene; V was cut back by 4 bases and J by 0 bases. This CDR3 is built from 15 residues. Germline CDR1 and CDR2: SGHRS and YFSETQ. CDR3 nucleotide sequence: TGCGCCAGCAGCCTAGCGGGGGCAAGCACAGATACGCAGTATTTT. Protein product: CASSLAGASTDTQYF.

This clonotype was seen ten or more times. The gene calls are TRBV7-8 and TRBJ2-1; no clear D gene. The CDR3 extends over 15 amino acids. V was pared by 2 bases and J by 10 bases, with 18 bases between. CDR1 is SGHVS, CDR2 FQNEAQ, per germline. CDR3 amino acids: CASSLHGSRSGEQFF. DNA of the CDR3: TGTGCCAGCAGCTTACATGGTAGCCGCTCAGGAGAGCAGTTCTTC. Based on the CDR3 plus reference TRBV7-8 and TRBJ2-1, the full variable domain is GAGVSQSPRYKVAKRGQDVALRCDPISGHVSLFWYQQALGQGPEFLTYFQNEAQLDKSGLPSDRFFAERPEGSVSTLKIQRTQQEDSAVYLCASSLHGSRSGEQFFGPGTRLTVL.

This clonotype was picked up many times. The J gene is TRBJ2-7, the V gene TRBV20-1, with TRBD1 identical over 9 bases. The CDR3 covers 14 residues. The germline gives CDR1 DFQATT, CDR2 SNEGSKA (reference sequence). V dropped 0 bases and J dropped 5; count of bases not matched to a gene: 5. The chain's CDR3 is CSAREDRGGHEQYF. CDR3 coding DNA: TGCAGTGCTAGAGAGGACAGGGGTGGTCACGAGCAGTACTTC.

To note about this clonotype: This clone may be a read error of a much larger clone one base away. The CDR3 region has the DNA TGTGCCAGCAGTTACCCCTGGTCGGGCGGAGACACTGAAGCTTTCTTT. Translated, it gives CASSYPWSGGDTEAFF. The chain carries TRBV6-5 and TRBJ1-1; D ambiguous. The CDR3 runs 16 residues. Deletions cut 2 bases from V and 3 bases from J, with 16 bases between. Per germline, CDR1 MNHEY and CDR2 SVGAGI.

This clonotype was observed at least ten times. The J gene is TRBJ2-7, the V gene TRBV10-3, with D tentatively TRBD1 or TRBD2 (5 bases each). The CDR3 is made up of 12 amino acids. The V end lost 9 bases, the J end lost 5 bases, and 14 bases lay between the germline ends. Germline lookup yields CDR1 ENHRY and CDR2 SYGVKD. CDR3 sequence reads: CAMGDQTHEQYF. The CDR3 DNA is TGTGCCATGGGGGACCAAACGCACGAGCAGTACTTC.

Ten or more counts support this clonotype. At one end, the junction sequence differs from germline, possibly due to a read error. This chain links TRBV7-9 with TRBJ2-5, with 7 bases identical to TRBD2. There are 15 residues in the CDR3. CDR1 SEHNR and CDR2 FQNEAQ come from the germline V gene (reference sequence). The CDR3 protein is CASSLGLAEQGTQYF. The CDR3 region has the DNA TGTGCCAGCAGCCTGGGGCTAGCGGAGCAAGGGACCCAGTACTTC.

At least ten counts were recorded for this clonotype. The rearrangement uses TRBV5-1 and TRBJ2-3, with TRBD2 matching 10 bases. CDR3 size: 16 residues. In germline, CDR1 is SGHRS, CDR2 YFSETQ. J was trimmed by 1 base and V by 0 bases; bases with no gene match: 2. The CDR3: CASSLALAGGTDTQYF. The CDR3, as DNA: TGCGCCAGCAGCTTGGCCCTAGCGGGGGGCACAGATACGCAGTATTTT.

This clonotype has ten or more counts. The J gene is TRBJ2-7, the V gene TRBV5-1; D is possibly TRBD1 or TRBD2 (6 bases each). The CDR3 runs to 14 residues. Deletions cut 0 bases from V and 5 bases from J, with 12 bases between. Germline CDR1 SGHRS, CDR2 YFSETQ. This CDR3 is CASSLAGGRNEQYF. CDR3 in DNA: TGCGCCAGCAGCTTGGCTGGGGGGCGAAACGAGCAGTACTTC.

As to this clonotype: Sequence at one end of the junction differs from germline and may be a read error. The chain joins TRBV5-1 to TRBJ1-6; 9 bases align to TRBD1. Per germline, CDR1 SGHRS and CDR2 YFSETQ. The CDR3 runs 15 residues. In DNA form, the CDR3 reads TGCGCCAGCAGCTCGACAGGGGGTAGCAATTCAACCCTCAACTTT. This encodes CASSSTGGSNSTLNF.

This clonotype was counted many times. The rearrangement links TRBV6-1 to TRBJ1-5; no reliable D call. CDR3 size: 15 residues. Deletions cut 2 bases from V and 5 bases from J, with 13 bases between. Germline values: CDR1 MNHNS, CDR2 SASEGT. The CDR3 DNA sequence: TGTGCCAGCAGTGAAAGTCTAGGTGGGCATCAGCCCCAGCATTTT. The encoded protein is CASSESLGGHQPQHF.

This clonotype has at least ten counts. V is TRBV20-1 and J is TRBJ1-3; the D is unclear. Germline V gives CDR1 DFQATT, CDR2 SNEGSKA (reference sequence). This CDR3 is 16 amino acids long. V lost 3 bases and J lost 2, with 17 bases in between. The CDR3, as DNA: TGCAGTGCTAGGATGAATGCGAATCAGGCTGGAAACACCATATATTTT. Protein: CSARMNANQAGNTIYF.

This clonotype showed up many times. The chain couples TRBV11-1 to TRBJ2-1; 9 bases map to TRBD1. This CDR3 comprises 16 residues. Germline-derived CDR1 and CDR2 are SGHAT and FQDESV (reference sequence). J was trimmed by 4 bases and V by 4 bases; bases with no gene match: 8. CDR3 DNA: TGTGCCAGCAGCTCCCGAGACAGGGGGGGGTACAATGAGCAGTTCTTC. Protein product: CASSSRDRGGYNEQFF.

This clonotype has at least ten counts. This chain joins TRBV7-9 and TRBJ1-6; 7 positions match TRBD1. Losses at the gene ends were 1 base for V and 6 bases for J; bases not matched to a gene: 3. Germline V gene data show CDR1 as SEHNR and CDR2 as FQNEAQ (reference sequence). The CDR3 is 15 residues long. CDR3 nucleotide sequence: TGTGCCAGCAGCTTAGTGGCAGGGGGTAATTCACCCCTCCACTTT. It is translated as CASSLVAGGNSPLHF.

This clonotype was found many times. This rearrangement joins TRBV7-8 to TRBJ1-1; D gene uncertain. This CDR3 has 14 residues. V shed 5 bases and J shed 2 bases, with 12 bases lying between them. Germline values: CDR1 SGHVS, CDR2 FQNEAQ. This CDR3 is CASSTREGNTEAFF. In nucleotides, the CDR3 is TGTGCCAGCAGCACCCGGGAGGGTAACACTGAAGCTTTCTTT.

This clonotype appeared many times. The V call is TRBV5-1, the J call TRBJ1-2; the D is unclear. This CDR3 has 13 amino acids. Trimming left V 0 bases short and J 4 bases short, with 7 bases between. CDR1 is SGHRS and CDR2 is YFSETQ in the germline V gene. CDR3 residues: CASSLGQTYGYTF. CDR3 coding DNA: TGCGCCAGCAGCTTGGGGCAGACCTATGGCTACACCTTC.

The sample holds many counts of this clonotype. The V and J genes are TRBV6-5 and TRBJ2-6; possibly TRBD2 for D (6 bases). V lost 6 bases to trimming and J lost 2 bases, with 14 bases between them. CDR3 length equals 16 residues. Germline loops: CDR1 MNHEY, CDR2 SVGAGI. CDR3 amino acids: CASRLGTSTGANVLTF. Here the CDR3 DNA reads TGTGCCAGCAGACTGGGGACTTCGACTGGGGCCAACGTCCTGACTTTC.

This clonotype was recorded at least ten times. The DNA for the CDR3 is TGCGCCAGCAGCTTGGAGGGGACAGGAACTTACGAGCAGTACTTC. Residues: CASSLEGTGTYEQYF. The rearrangement links TRBV5-1 to TRBJ2-7; 8 bases agree with TRBD1. Germline CDR1 SGHRS, CDR2 YFSETQ. This CDR3 is built from 15 residues. V was pared by 0 bases and J by 4 bases, with 6 bases of the junction left unmatched. The full variable domain, its missing parts supplied by reference TRBV5-1 and TRBJ2-7, is KAGVTQTPRYLIKTRGQQVTLSCSPISGHRSVSWYQQTPGQGLQFLFEYFSETQRNKGNFPGRFSGRQFSNSRSEMNVSTLELGDSALYLCASSLEGTGTYEQYFGPGTRLTVT.

This clonotype was counted ten times or more. V is TRBV11-2 and J is TRBJ2-1, with 8 bases fitting TRBD1. Germline-derived CDR1 and CDR2 are SGHAT and FQNNGV. The CDR3 loop spans 16 amino acids. Trimming removed 4 bases from V and 4 bases from J; junction bases left unmatched: 9. The CDR3 is CASSSQGALGYNEQFF. CDR3 bases: TGTGCCAGCAGCTCTCAGGGGGCCCTCGGTTACAATGAGCAGTTCTTC.

This clonotype showed up many times. This rearrangement joins TRBV20-1 to TRBJ1-4; D remains unclear. Germline V gene data show CDR1 as DFQATT and CDR2 as SNEGSKA (reference sequence). The V gene lost 8 bases and the J gene lost 7 bases, with 20 bases spanning the gap. The CDR3 has 14 residues. The CDR3 bases are TGCAGTCCTACTAACTCTGGCGGGAGTGAAAAACTGTTTTTT. Amino acid sequence: CSPTNSGGSEKLFF.

This clonotype was found many times. The chain couples TRBV20-1 to TRBJ1-2; 8 bases align to TRBD1. Germline V gives CDR1 DFQATT, CDR2 SNEGSKA (reference sequence). This CDR3 spans 13 amino acids. V trimming: 3 bases; J trimming: 4 bases; junction bases outside the gene matches: 4. The CDR3 DNA follows: TGCAGTGCTAGGACAGGGGAGGGCTATGGCTACACCTTC. This sequence encodes CSARTGEGYGYTF.

The rearrangement links TRBV18 to TRBJ2-2; D gene uncertain. V was cut by 1 base and J by 3 bases, with 9 bases left in between. This CDR3 has 15 amino acids. CDR1 and CDR2 from the germline V gene are KGHSH and LQKENI. In DNA, the CDR3 is TGTGCCAGCTCACCACAGAACCTCTACACCGGGGAGCTGTTTTTT. Its protein product is CASSPQNLYTGELFF.

V and J are TRBV5-1 and TRBJ2-1; tentative D call: TRBD2 (5 bases). Looked up from germline, CDR1 is SGHRS and CDR2 is YFSETQ. This CDR3 region has 15 residues. Trimming cost V 4 bases and J 0 bases, with 11 bases left between them. CDR3: CASSGGLSSYNEQFF. CDR3 in DNA: TGCGCCAGCAGCGGTGGACTGAGCTCCTACAATGAGCAGTTCTTC.

This clonotype was detected many times. The V and J genes are TRBV6-5 and TRBJ1-1; no firm D call. The CDR3 is made up of 15 amino acids. CDR1 and CDR2 from the germline V gene are MNHEY and SVGAGI. Trimming removed 0 bases from V and 6 bases from J, with 14 bases in between. The CDR3 sequence is CASSYSGSLVSEAFF. In DNA form, the CDR3 reads TGTGCCAGCAGTTACTCTGGATCGTTGGTTTCTGAAGCTTTCTTT.

There are many counts of this clonotype. The V and J genes are TRBV7-2 and TRBJ1-5; D perhaps matches TRBD1 (5 bases). The CDR3 is made up of 14 amino acids. V dropped 2 bases and J dropped 0 bases, with 5 bases sitting between them. Germline V gene data show CDR1 as SGHTA and CDR2 as FQGNSA. CDR3 nucleotide sequence: TGTGCCAGCAGCTTACAGGGTAGCAATCAGCCCCAGCATTTT. Translation gives CASSLQGSNQPQHF.

This clonotype appeared many times. The V and J genes are TRBV5-1 and TRBJ1-2; the D is unclear. Trimming removed 4 bases at V and 4 bases at J, with 14 bases between. CDR1 and CDR2 (germline): SGHRS, YFSETQ. This CDR3 has 14 residues. The chain's CDR3 is CASSVSQETYGYTF. CDR3 DNA: TGCGCCAGCAGCGTAAGCCAGGAGACCTATGGCTACACCTTC.